Shown below are 32 T cell receptor beta chains from a single sample sequenced in a study of CD8+CD57+ T cells in acquired aplastic anemia. Previously, flow cytometry had revealed CD8+CD57+ cell expansion in the patients chosen for sequencing. The study profiled TCR beta VDJ and CDR3 using genomic DNA as template. TCRdb independently ran MiXCR on the reads; one entry per CDR3 protein. The sample has tens of thousands of distinct CDR3 sequences, under 80% seen once. Sequenced sample: sorted CD4+, CD8+, or CD8+CD57+ T cells (not recorded which) from PBMCs. Receptors were obtained from a human donor with aplastic anemia.

The V gene is TRBV9, the J gene TRBJ2-5; no clear D. There are 12 residues in the CDR3. Trimming stripped 0 bases from V and 7 bases from J, with 7 bases between. Germline V gene data show CDR1 as SGDLS and CDR2 as YYNGEE. The CDR3 DNA reads TGTGCCAGCAGCGTAGCTGGTGGGACCCAGTACTTC. Protein sequence: CASSVAGGTQYF. The full variable domain, completed using reference TRBV9 and TRBJ2-5, is DSGVTQTPKHLITATGQRVTLRCSPRSGDLSVYWYQQSLDQGLQFLIQYYNGEERAKGNILERFSAQQFPDLHSELNLSSLELGDSALYFCASSVAGGTQYFGPGTRLLVL.

The table lists this clonotype with many counts. This chain joins TRBV7-9 and TRBJ2-5; 9 nucleotides agree with TRBD2. The germline CDR1 and CDR2 sequences are SEHNR and FQNEAQ (reference sequence). The V and J ends lost 5 bases and 4 bases, in that order; junction bases with no gene match: 2. CDR3 length equals 13 residues. This CDR3 reads CASSPTSGETQYF. CDR3 DNA: TGTGCCAGCAGCCCGACTAGCGGAGAGACCCAGTACTTC.

This chain uses TRBV4-1 with TRBJ1-6, with D maybe TRBD1 (5 bases). This CDR3 comprises 15 residues. CDR1 is MGHRA, CDR2 YSYEKL, per germline. The ends were cut back, 1 base at V and 10 bases at J, with 14 bases in the middle. CDR3 in DNA: TGCGCCAGCAGCCAAGGGACGGGGACTAGCTCACCCCTCCACTTT. It specifies CASSQGTGTSSPLHF.

This clonotype was detected many times. The rearrangement links TRBV10-3 to TRBJ2-7, with 7 nucleotides matching TRBD2. Germline V gene lookup returns CDR1 ENHRY and CDR2 SYGVKD. Trimming removed 2 bases from V and 0 bases from J; junction bases left unmatched: 10. The CDR3 is made up of 17 amino acids. The CDR3 DNA is TGTGCCATCAGTGAGATCGATTCTAGCGGTCGCTCCTACGAGCAGTACTTC. Amino acid sequence: CAISEIDSSGRSYEQYF.

The gene calls are TRBV15 and TRBJ2-3; TRBD1 aligns across 9 bases. Germline-derived CDR1 and CDR2 are LNHNV and YYDKDF (reference sequence). This CDR3 comprises 16 residues. The J segment lost 0 bases and the V segment lost 3 bases, leaving 4 bases of the junction unmatched. The CDR3 reads CATSRGTGMSTDTQYF. Here the CDR3 DNA reads TGTGCCACCAGCAGGGGGACAGGGATGAGCACAGATACGCAGTATTTT.

The chain links TRBV10-3 to TRBJ2-7, with D unclear. The CDR3 runs 13 residues. The germline gives CDR1 ENHRY, CDR2 SYGVKD. Trimming pared 3 bases from V and 2 bases from J, leaving 8 bases between. The CDR3 sequence: CAISDPGTYEQYF. The CDR3 bases are TGTGCCATCAGTGATCCCGGTACCTACGAGCAGTACTTC.

The V call is TRBV6-2 or TRBV6-3, the J call TRBJ1-6, with unresolved D. This CDR3 is 12 amino acids long. Germline V gives CDR1 MNHEY, CDR2 SVGEGT. The V end was cut by 0 bases, the J end by 7 bases, with 1 base between. In DNA form, the CDR3 reads TGTGCCAGCAGTTACTCCAATTCACCCCTCCACTTT. Amino acids: CASSYSNSPLHF.

In nucleotides, the CDR3 is TGTGCCACCAGCAGAGAGTGGGCTCGAGAAGCTTTCTTT. Its protein is CATSREWAREAFF. The chain employs TRBV15 and TRBJ1-1; unclear D gene. This CDR3 has 13 amino acids. Germline loops: CDR1 LNHNV, CDR2 YYDKDF (reference sequence). Deletions cut 0 bases from V and 8 bases from J, with 10 bases between.

Notes on this clonotype: One end of the junction fails to match germline, which may point to a read error. This chain uses TRBV24-1 with TRBJ2-3; perhaps TRBD2 as D (5 bases). Germline lookup yields CDR1 KGHDR and CDR2 SFDVKD. This CDR3 spans 13 amino acids. CDR3 bases: TGTGCCACCGGTGACTATCTTGGGGATACGCAGTATTTT. Its protein is CATGDYLGDTQYF.

The genes are TRBV11-1 and TRBJ2-3, with D unresolved. The CDR3 totals 15 residues. V gave up 3 bases and J gave up 0 bases, with 10 bases separating them. CDR1 is SGHAT, CDR2 FQDESV, per germline (reference sequence). CDR3: CASSLFTVSTDTQYF. CDR3 nucleotide sequence: TGTGCCAGCAGCTTGTTCACGGTTAGCACAGATACGCAGTATTTT.

The CDR3, as DNA: TGCAGCGTTGGGGGGGGAGGGATTGCCGATAACTATGGCTACACCTTC. Translation: CSVGGGGIADNYGYTF. The chain uses TRBV29-1 and TRBJ1-2; possibly TRBD1 for D (5 bases). CDR3 size: 16 residues. Looked up from germline, CDR1 is SQVTM and CDR2 is ANQGSEA. V lost 4 bases, J lost 1 base, and 19 bases lay in between.

This clonotype was detected a few times. The chain joins TRBV10-3 to TRBJ2-1, with 9 bases aligning to TRBD1. CDR3 length: 14 residues. V shed 6 bases, J shed 5 bases, and the junction held 5 bases outside the gene matches. Germline values: CDR1 ENHRY, CDR2 SYGVKD. The CDR3 nucleotides are TGTGCCATCAGGGAGGACAGGGGACACAATGAGCAGTTCTTC. Its protein is CAIREDRGHNEQFF.

This clonotype occurred once. The chain has TRBV7-2 and TRBJ1-2; D gene uncertain. The CDR3 runs 11 residues. Trimming took 5 bases from V and 6 from J, leaving 7 bases between them. CDR1 is SGHTA and CDR2 is FQGNSA in the germline V gene. CDR3 amino acids: CASSPLNGYTF. The CDR3 nucleotides are TGTGCCAGCAGCCCTCTAAATGGCTACACCTTC. The entire variable domain, with the rest obtained from reference TRBV7-2 and TRBJ1-2, is as follows: GAGVSQSPSNKVTEKGKDVELRCDPISGHTALYWYRQSLGQGLEFLIYFQGNSAPDKSGLPSDRFSAERTGGSVSTLTIQRTQQEDSAVYLCASSPLNGYTFGSGTRLTVV.

The table lists this clonotype with a count of one. One end of the junction varies from germline; a read error may be responsible. The chain links TRBV5-4 to TRBJ2-2; 10 positions agree with TRBD1. The CDR3 totals 15 residues. Germline loops: CDR1 SGHNT, CDR2 YYREEE (reference sequence). CDR3 nucleotides: TGTGCCGGCAGCTTTGCGGACAGGGGGACCGGGGAGCTGTTTTTT. It specifies CAGSFADRGTGELFF.

This clonotype was counted ten times or more. The chain is built from TRBV30 and TRBJ2-6, with D uncertain. Trimming removed 4 bases at V and 0 bases at J, with 10 bases between. CDR1 and CDR2 from the germline V gene are GTSNPN and SVGIG (reference sequence). The CDR3 covers 15 residues. CDR3 protein: CAWNPFSSGANVLTF. The CDR3 DNA is TGTGCCTGGAACCCGTTTTCCTCTGGGGCCAACGTCCTGACTTTC.

This clonotype has only one observation. The rearrangement uses TRBV29-1 and TRBJ1-2, with unresolved D. V was clipped by 5 bases and J by 4 bases, with 14 bases between them. The CDR3 spans 13 residues. The germline V gene encodes CDR1 SQVTM and CDR2 ANQGSEA. CDR3 bases: TGCAGCGTTCCGGCTTCGGGGTCCTATGGCTACACCTTC. The encoded protein is CSVPASGSYGYTF.

The chain employs TRBV19 and TRBJ1-5; D remains ambiguous. The CDR3 consists of 12 residues. The germline gives CDR1 LNHDA, CDR2 SQIVND (reference sequence). The ends were cut back, 1 base at V and 6 bases at J, with 4 bases in the middle. The CDR3 bases are TGTGCCAGTAGTATAGGAGGTCAGCCCCAGCATTTT. Its translation: CASSIGGQPQHF.

J is TRBJ2-7 and V is TRBV15; TRBD1 matches 8 bases. CDR1 and CDR2 from the germline V gene are LNHNV and YYDKDF (reference sequence). V gave up 4 bases and J gave up 6 bases; unmatched junction bases: 5. The CDR3 totals 13 residues. This chain's CDR3 is CATSTGQGFEQYF. CDR3 coding DNA: TGTGCCACCAGCACCGGACAGGGCTTCGAGCAGTACTTC.

In its sample, this clonotype was seen a few times. The chain combines TRBV10-1 with TRBJ1-2, with TRBD1 as a possible D gene (6 bases). The CDR3 runs to 14 residues. The germline V gene encodes CDR1 WNHNN and CDR2 SYGVQD (reference sequence). V lost 6 bases, J lost 5 bases, and 16 bases lay in between. Here the CDR3 DNA reads TGCGCCAGCAGGGGGGGGCAGGTACCATATGGCTACACCTTC. This codes for CASRGGQVPYGYTF.

V is TRBV9 and J is TRBJ1-2; maybe TRBD1 (5 bases). The CDR3 has 17 residues. From germline, CDR1 is SGDLS and CDR2 YYNGEE. V lost 0 bases to trimming and J lost 1 base, with 16 bases between them. The CDR3, as DNA: TGTGCCAGCAGCGTAGCTAAGGGGCTGGTGTATAACTATGGCTACACCTTC. Amino acid sequence: CASSVAKGLVYNYGYTF.

This clonotype was counted a few times. One junction end disagrees with the germline gene, perhaps due to a read error. CDR3 sequence (DNA): TGTGCCACCGGCAGGGATTCACCCCTCCACTTT. Protein: CATGRDSPLHF. V gene TRBV15 combines with J gene TRBJ1-6, with D possibly TRBD1 on 5 matching bases. This CDR3 contains 11 residues. CDR1 is LNHNV and CDR2 is YYDKDF in the germline V gene (reference sequence).

V and J are TRBV7-9 and TRBJ2-7; possible D gene TRBD2, 5 bases. CDR1 and CDR2 from the germline V gene are SEHNR and FQNEAQ (reference sequence). V lost 7 bases to trimming and J lost 3 bases, with 19 bases between them. This CDR3 is built from 15 residues. The CDR3 spells CASILPRTSNYEQYF. CDR3 coding DNA: TGTGCCAGCATCCTTCCTCGGACTTCCAACTACGAGCAGTACTTC.

The CDR3 nucleotides are TGCAGCGTTGATAGCGGGTACACCGGGGAGCTGTTTTTT. Translated: CSVDSGYTGELFF. The chain carries TRBV29-1 and TRBJ2-2; 7 nucleotides align to TRBD2. The V gene end was trimmed by 3 bases and the J gene end by 3 bases; junction bases not matched to a gene: 1. CDR1 is SQVTM and CDR2 is ANQGSEA in the germline V gene. CDR3 size: 13 residues.

The CDR3 sequence: CASSEGQGDQPQHF. The CDR3 nucleotides are TGTGCCAGCAGTGAAGGGCAGGGCGATCAGCCCCAGCATTTT. V usage is TRBV2 and J usage is TRBJ1-5; possibly TRBD1 for D (5 bases). The V end lost 1 base, the J end lost 5 bases, and 9 bases lay between the germline ends. Germline CDR1 is SNHLY and CDR2 is FYNNEI. CDR3 length: 14 residues.

The rearrangement uses TRBV9 and TRBJ2-7; possibly TRBD1 for D (6 bases). This CDR3 is 15 amino acids long. The germline gives CDR1 SGDLS, CDR2 YYNGEE. Deletions cut 0 bases from V and 2 bases from J, with 12 bases between. The CDR3 DNA follows: TGTGCCAGCAGCGTAGCTCAGGGGCCAACCTACGAGCAGTACTTC. Translated: CASSVAQGPTYEQYF.

A single count supports this clonotype. The chain links TRBV10-2 to TRBJ2-7, with 10 nucleotides matching TRBD1. Germline lookup yields CDR1 WSHSY and CDR2 SAAADI. The V gene end was trimmed by 3 bases and the J gene end by 5 bases; junction bases not matched to a gene: 4. CDR3 size: 14 residues. The CDR3 protein is CASSELGTGDEQYF. In nucleotides, the CDR3 is TGCGCCAGCAGTGAATTGGGGACAGGGGACGAGCAGTACTTC.

This clonotype appeared a few times. The V and J genes are TRBV2 and TRBJ2-7; D is unresolved. CDR3 length: 12 amino acids. Germline CDR1 SNHLY, CDR2 FYNNEI. V lost 6 bases and J 0 bases, leaving 6 bases between the germline ends. In DNA form, the CDR3 reads TGTGCCAGCAGGCTTTTCTCCTACGAGCAGTACTTC. Its protein product is CASRLFSYEQYF.

The rearrangement links TRBV7-3 to TRBJ1-6; D gene uncertain. CDR1 is SGHTA and CDR2 is FQGTGA in the germline V gene. This CDR3 has 12 residues. V was clipped by 8 bases and J by 6 bases, with 8 bases between them. The CDR3 nucleotides read TGTGCCAGCGCGGGGTCTAATTCACCCCTCCACTTT. Its translation is CASAGSNSPLHF.

In regard to this clonotype: An end of the junction does not agree with germline; a read error may underlie this. V gene TRBV7-9 combines with J gene TRBJ2-7; tentatively, D is TRBD1 or TRBD2 (6 bases each). The CDR3 is 14 amino acids. The germline CDR1 and CDR2 sequences are SEHNR and FQNEAQ (reference sequence). The CDR3, as DNA: TGTGCCAGCAGCCCGGTACCGGGGGACAATGATCAGCTCTTC. Its protein product is CASSPVPGDNDQLF.

This clonotype was observed a handful of times. The gene calls are TRBV20-1 and TRBJ2-1; 8 bases line up with TRBD1. Germline V gene data show CDR1 as DFQATT and CDR2 as SNEGSKA (reference sequence). Germline trimming cut 8 bases from V and 4 bases from J; bases unmatched to any gene: 7. The CDR3 is made up of 13 amino acids. The CDR3 region is CSPWDRNYNEQFF. For the CDR3, the DNA is TGCAGTCCTTGGGACAGGAATTACAATGAGCAGTTCTTC.

Ten or more counts support this clonotype. V gene TRBV7-2 combines with J gene TRBJ2-5; D is undetermined. The CDR3 runs to 14 residues. From germline, CDR1 is SGHTA and CDR2 FQGNSA. V lost 3 bases to trimming and J lost 5 bases, with 13 bases between them. CDR3 sequence: CASSLVIGGETQYF. The CDR3, as DNA: TGTGCCAGCAGCTTGGTTATAGGCGGCGAGACCCAGTACTTC.

This chain joins TRBV10-3 and TRBJ2-2, with D perhaps TRBD1 (5 bases). V lost 6 bases and J lost 5, with 10 bases in between. In germline, CDR1 is ENHRY, CDR2 SYGVKD. CDR3 length: 13 amino acids. The CDR3 protein is CAISDSPTGELFF. The CDR3, as DNA: TGTGCCATCAGCGACAGTCCGACCGGGGAGCTGTTTTTT.